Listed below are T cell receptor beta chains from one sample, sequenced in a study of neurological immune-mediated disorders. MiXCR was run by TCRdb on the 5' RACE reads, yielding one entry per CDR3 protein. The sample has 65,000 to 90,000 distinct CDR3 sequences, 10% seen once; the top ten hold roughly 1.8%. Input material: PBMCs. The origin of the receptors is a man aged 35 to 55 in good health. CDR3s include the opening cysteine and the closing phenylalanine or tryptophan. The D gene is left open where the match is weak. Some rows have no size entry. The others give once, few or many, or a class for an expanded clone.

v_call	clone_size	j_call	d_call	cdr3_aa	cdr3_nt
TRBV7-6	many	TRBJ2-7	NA	CASSLLIGVWYF	TGTGCCAGCAGCTTATTGATCGGGGTCTGGTACTTC
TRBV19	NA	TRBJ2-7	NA	CASSITGTSHQFFYEQYF	TGTGCCAGTAGTATTACAGGGACGTCTCATCAATTTTTTTACGAGCAGTACTTC
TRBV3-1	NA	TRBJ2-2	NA	CANSVLGGANTGELFF	TGTGCCAACAGCGTCTTAGGGGGTGCGAACACCGGGGAACTGTTTTTT
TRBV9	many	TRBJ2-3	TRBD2	CASSGLPSGSFPDTQYF	TGTGCCAGCAGCGGCCTTCCTAGCGGGAGTTTCCCAGATACGCAGTATTTT
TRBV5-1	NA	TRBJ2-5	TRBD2	CASSSEGRGAQYF	TGCGCCAGCAGCTCGGAGGGGCGGGGGGCCCAGTACTTC
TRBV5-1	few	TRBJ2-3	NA	CASSLGLGSDTQYF	TGCGCCAGCAGCTTGGGTTTGGGCTCAGATACGCAGTATTTT
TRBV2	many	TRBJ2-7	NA	CASSDGGVFSSYEQYF	TGTGCCAGCAGTGATGGGGGCGTCTTCAGCTCCTACGAGCAGTACTTC
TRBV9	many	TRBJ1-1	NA	CASSNSGITEAFF	TGTGCCAGCAGCAATTCAGGGATCACTGAAGCTTTCTTT
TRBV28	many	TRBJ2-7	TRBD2	CASSSLAGGDYEQYF	TGTGCCAGCAGTTCACTAGCGGGAGGGGACTACGAGCAGTACTTC
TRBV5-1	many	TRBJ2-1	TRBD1	CASSFAHGQGGNEQFF	TGCGCCAGCAGCTTCGCCCACGGACAGGGAGGCAATGAGCAGTTCTTC
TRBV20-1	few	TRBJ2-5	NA	CSALNKRGAGETQYF	TGCAGTGCTCTAAACAAGAGGGGGGCTGGGGAGACCCAGTACTTC
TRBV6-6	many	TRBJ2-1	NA	CASRIGVELSSYNEQFF	TGTGCCAGCAGAATTGGCGTGGAGTTGAGCTCCTACAATGAGCAGTTCTTC
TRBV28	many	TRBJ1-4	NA	CASTVQGGEKLFF	TGTGCCAGCACCGTACAGGGAGGTGAAAAACTGTTTTTT
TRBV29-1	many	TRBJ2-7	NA	CSVGQSAGEQYF	TGCAGCGTTGGGCAGTCTGCCGGGGAGCAGTACTTC
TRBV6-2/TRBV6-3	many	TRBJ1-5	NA	CASSYSISGDFSQPQHF	TGTGCCAGCAGTTACTCGATAAGTGGGGATTTCTCTCAGCCCCAGCATTTT
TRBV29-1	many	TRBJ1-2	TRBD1	CSVSQPTGGTGGYTF	TGCAGCGTTTCCCAACCGACAGGGGGCACGGGAGGCTACACCTTC
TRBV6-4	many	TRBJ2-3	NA	CASGGQTTDTQYF	TGTGCCAGCGGGGGGCAGACAACAGATACGCAGTATTTT
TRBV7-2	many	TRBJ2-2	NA	CASSHSPGEPNTGELFF	TGTGCCAGCAGCCACTCCCCGGGGGAACCGAACACCGGGGAGCTGTTTTTT
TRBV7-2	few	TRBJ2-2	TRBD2	CASSPGPSGSITGELFF	TGTGCCAGCAGCCCCGGCCCTAGCGGGAGTATAACCGGGGAGCTGTTTTTT
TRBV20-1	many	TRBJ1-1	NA	CSARPTWLAFF	TGCAGTGCTAGACCGACATGGCTGGCTTTCTTT
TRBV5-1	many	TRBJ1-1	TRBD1	CASSQSYGTEMNTEAFF	TGCGCCAGCAGCCAAAGCTACGGGACAGAGATGAACACTGAAGCTTTCTTT
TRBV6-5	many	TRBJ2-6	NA	CASSSPSSTGANVLTF	TGTGCCAGCAGTTCCCCCTCATCCACTGGGGCCAACGTCCTGACTTTC
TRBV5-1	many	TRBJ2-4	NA	CASSPPRTGSLAKNIQYF	TGCGCCAGCAGCCCCCCCCGGACTGGTTCTCTAGCCAAAAACATTCAGTACTTC
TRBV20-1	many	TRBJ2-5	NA	CSAPRGFQETQYF	TGCAGTGCCCCGAGGGGATTCCAAGAGACCCAGTACTTC
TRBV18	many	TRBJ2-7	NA	CASSPHPGSYEQYF	TGTGCCAGCTCACCACATCCAGGCTCCTACGAGCAGTACTTC
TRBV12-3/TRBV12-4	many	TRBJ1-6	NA	CASSFKGSNSPLHF	TGTGCCAGCAGTTTCAAGGGTTCCAATTCACCCCTCCACTTT
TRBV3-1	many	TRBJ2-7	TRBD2	CASSQKLAGVDFWKQYF	TGTGCCAGCAGCCAAAAACTAGCGGGCGTAGACTTTTGGAAGCAGTACTTC
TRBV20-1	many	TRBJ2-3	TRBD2	CSARGLAGGLDTQYF	TGCAGTGCTAGGGGACTAGCGGGGGGTCTAGATACGCAGTATTTT
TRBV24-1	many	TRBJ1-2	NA	CATSPAGLTAGYTF	TGTGCCACCAGTCCGGCGGGACTCACAGCGGGCTACACCTTC
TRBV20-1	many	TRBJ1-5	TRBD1	CSATQGARTNQPQHF	TGCAGTGCTACGCAGGGGGCTAGAACGAATCAGCCCCAGCATTTT
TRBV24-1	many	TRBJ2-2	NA	CATKSAETNTGELFF	TGTGCCACCAAGTCCGCGGAGACGAACACCGGGGAGCTGTTTTTT
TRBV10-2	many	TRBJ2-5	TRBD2	CASRGLAGVVETQYF	TGCGCCAGCAGGGGACTAGCGGGGGTTGTAGAGACCCAGTACTTC